Each of the 27 T cell receptor beta chains below was sequenced from the same sample in a study of blood T cell repertoires in COVID-19. Libraries were prepared by immunoSEQ multiplex PCR; TCRdb keeps only in-frame clonotypes and omits some of them. The sample lists hundreds of thousands of clones, 70% to 90% occurring once. Sequenced input: peripheral blood. Every receptor here comes from a man aged 35-49 years with acute or convalescent COVID-19.

This chain links TRBV28 with TRBJ1-1; the D gene is possibly TRBD1 (6 bases). This CDR3 comprises 12 residues. The V gene lost 4 bases and the J gene lost 3 bases, with 6 bases spanning the gap. Germline V gene data show CDR1 as MDHEN and CDR2 as SYDVKM. The CDR3 loop reads CASSSGDTEAFF. The CDR3, as DNA: TGTGCCAGCAGTTCAGGGGACACTGAAGCTTTCTTT.

The chain has TRBV5-1 and TRBJ2-3; D possibly corresponds to TRBD2 (6 bases). Trimming removed 3 bases from V and 5 bases from J, with 16 bases in between. CDR1 is SGHRS and CDR2 is YFSETQ in the germline V gene. CDR3 length equals 15 residues. The DNA for the CDR3 is TGCGCCAGCAGCTCCGGGACGCTCGGGAGAGATACGCAGTATTTT. Protein sequence: CASSSGTLGRDTQYF.

This clone was detected only once. This sequence joins TRBV7-9 and TRBJ2-1, with 10 bases identical to TRBD2. The CDR3 is 18 amino acids. Germline lookup yields CDR1 SEHNR and CDR2 FQNEAQ (reference sequence). With 4 bases clipped from V and 1 base from J, the junction kept 10 bases outside the gene matches. In nucleotides, the CDR3 is TGTGCCAGCAGCTCCTGGGGTAGCGGGGGGTTATCCTACAATGAGCAGTTCTTC. Residues: CASSSWGSGGLSYNEQFF.

In its sample, this clone was seen a few times. This chain uses TRBV5-1 with TRBJ2-3; TRBD1 matches at 10 bases. Looked up from germline, CDR1 is SGHRS and CDR2 is YFSETQ. This CDR3 comprises 17 residues. V was clipped by 3 bases and J by 2 bases; unmatched bases: 9. CDR3 sequence (DNA): TGCGCCAGCAGCTCAGTAGAGACAGGGGGCCTCACAGATACGCAGTATTTT. This sequence encodes CASSSVETGGLTDTQYF.

The V gene is TRBV6-1, the J gene TRBJ1-1, with a tentative D call TRBD1 (5 bases). Germline CDR1 reads MNHNS; CDR2 reads SASEGT. The CDR3 is 18 residues long. The V gene lost 2 bases and the J gene lost 2 bases, with 21 bases spanning the gap. The CDR3 DNA reads as TGTGCCAGCAGTGAACCCGCCTCCTGGGGGAGGGGAAACACTGAAGCTTTCTTT. As protein: CASSEPASWGRGNTEAFF.

In this sample, this clone turned up a few times. The chain is built from TRBV11-2 and TRBJ1-6; D may be TRBD1 (6 bases). The V gene lost 6 bases and the J gene lost 8 bases, with 17 bases spanning the gap. Germline-derived CDR1 and CDR2 are SGHAT and FQNNGV. The CDR3 covers 15 residues. The CDR3 loop is CASSIGRGGHSPLHF. The CDR3 DNA reads as TGTGCCAGCAGTATCGGGCGAGGGGGACATTCACCCCTCCACTTT.

This clone has just a few counts. The CDR3: CAWRGGLSYEQYF. The DNA for the CDR3 is TGTGCCTGGAGAGGCGGCCTGAGCTACGAGCAGTACTTC. The V gene is TRBV30, the J gene TRBJ2-7; D is uncertain. Germline CDR1 is GTSNPN and CDR2 is SVGIG (reference sequence). Trimming shortened V by 3 bases and J by 3 bases, and 12 bases separated the two germline ends. The CDR3 runs 13 residues.

V is TRBV5-1 and J is TRBJ2-2; D gene ambiguous. The CDR3 spans 14 residues. Trimming cost V 0 bases and J 4 bases, with 7 bases left between them. Germline CDR1 and CDR2: SGHRS and YFSETQ. The CDR3 protein is CASSLASITGELFF. CDR3 sequence (DNA): TGCGCCAGCAGCTTGGCGTCTATCACCGGGGAGCTGTTTTTT.

The chain employs TRBV5-1 and TRBJ1-1, with D maybe TRBD1 (5 bases). Trimming cost V 0 bases and J 5 bases, with 17 bases left between them. Germline V lookup: CDR1 SGHRS, CDR2 YFSETQ. The CDR3 runs 16 residues. The CDR3 spells CASSLERGRGGTEAFF. The CDR3 coding sequence is TGCGCCAGCAGCTTGGAAAGGGGAAGGGGAGGTACTGAAGCTTTCTTT.

The chain joins TRBV7-2 to TRBJ1-5; 7 nucleotides agree with TRBD1. CDR3 length: 16 amino acids. Germline V CDR1 and CDR2: SGHTA, FQGNSA. V was pared by 10 bases and J by 4 bases, with 16 bases of the junction left unmatched. As DNA, the CDR3 is TGTGCCAACCAGTTACAGGGGATCATAGGGAATCAGCCCCAGCATTTT. Its protein product is CANQLQGIIGNQPQHF.

This clone was seen only a few times. J is TRBJ2-7 and V is TRBV7-2; TRBD1 agrees at 11 bases. From germline, CDR1 is SGHTA and CDR2 FQGNSA. CDR3 size: 17 residues. With V trimmed by 1 base and J by 0 bases, 5 bases remained unmatched. The chain's CDR3 is CASSLGWDRGSSYEQYF. The CDR3 DNA is TGTGCCAGCAGCTTAGGGTGGGACAGGGGGTCCTCCTACGAGCAGTACTTC. The whole variable domain, filled in from reference TRBV7-2 and TRBJ2-7, reads GAGVSQSPSNKVTEKGKDVELRCDPISGHTALYWYRQSLGQGLEFLIYFQGNSAPDKSGLPSDRFSAERTGGSVSTLTIQRTQQEDSAVYLCASSLGWDRGSSYEQYFGPGTRLTVT.

The V gene is TRBV2, the J gene TRBJ1-5, with no clear D. Germline V gene data show CDR1 as SNHLY and CDR2 as FYNNEI. Trimming left V 5 bases short and J 2 bases short, with 10 bases between. The CDR3 is 14 amino acids. CDR3 amino acids: CASSSRPGNQPQHF. CDR3 DNA: TGTGCCAGCAGTTCCAGGCCCGGCAATCAGCCCCAGCATTTT.

The chain uses TRBV7-2 and TRBJ1-6; D not resolved. This CDR3 comprises 14 residues. Germline values: CDR1 SGHTA, CDR2 FQGNSA. V was shortened by 1 base and J by 7 bases, with 8 bases between the two germline ends. The CDR3 loop reads CASSLGRGNSPLHF. CDR3 nucleotides: TGTGCCAGCAGCTTAGGGCGAGGGAATTCACCCCTCCACTTT.

The CDR3 here is CASSTRTGNQYF. CDR3 DNA sequence: TGTGCCAGCAGCACCCGGACAGGGAACCAGTACTTC. V is TRBV11-3 and J is TRBJ2-7; TRBD1 agrees at 8 bases. V lost 5 bases to trimming and J lost 10 bases; unmatched junction nucleotides: 7. Per the germline V gene, CDR1 is SGHNT and CDR2 is YENEEA. The CDR3 sequence is 12 residues long.

V usage is TRBV3-1 (or the pseudogene TRBV3-2) and J usage is TRBJ2-1; 7 positions agree with TRBD1. Germline trimming cut 4 bases from V and 0 bases from J; bases unmatched to any gene: 3. The CDR3 length is 15 residues. The germline CDR1 and CDR2 sequences are LGHDT and YNNKEL (reference sequence). In nucleotides, the CDR3 is TGTGCCAGCAGCCGGACAGGTATCTCCTACAATGAGCAGTTCTTC. Amino acids: CASSRTGISYNEQFF.

The V gene is TRBV2, the J gene TRBJ1-3; no firm D call. V lost 2 bases and J 4 bases, leaving 6 bases between the germline ends. The CDR3 has 13 amino acids. Germline V gene sequence: CDR1 SNHLY, CDR2 FYNNEI. CDR3 in DNA: TGTGCCAGCAGTGAACAGGCAGGAAACACCATATATTTT. Its translation: CASSEQAGNTIYF.

V and J are TRBV6-2 or TRBV6-3 and TRBJ1-2, with D possibly TRBD1 on 5 matching bases. The CDR3 is made up of 15 amino acids. Germline CDR1 is MNHEY and CDR2 is SVGEGT. Trimming took off 0 bases at V and 4 bases at J, with 12 bases between the two ends. CDR3 loop: CASSYSPGQVYGYTF. In DNA, the CDR3 is TGTGCCAGCAGTTACTCTCCAGGGCAGGTCTATGGCTACACCTTC.

The V gene is TRBV2, the J gene TRBJ1-5; D possibly corresponds to TRBD1 (5 bases). Germline CDR1 and CDR2: SNHLY and FYNNEI. This CDR3 is 16 amino acids long. Trimming left V 6 bases short and J 0 bases short, with 15 bases between. CDR3 sequence reads: CASRGGVRYSNQPQHF. CDR3 nucleotide sequence: TGTGCCAGCAGGGGGGGAGTGAGGTATAGCAATCAGCCCCAGCATTTT.

The chain has TRBV28 and TRBJ1-2, with D perhaps matching TRBD1 (5 bases). The germline V gene has CDR1 MDHEN and CDR2 SYDVKM. The CDR3 runs to 14 residues. V lost 3 bases to trimming and J lost 5 bases, with 13 bases between them. The CDR3 region is CASSFLRGGYGYTF. The CDR3, as DNA: TGTGCCAGCAGTTTCCTGAGGGGAGGGTATGGCTACACCTTC.

The chain carries TRBV6-5 and TRBJ2-7; perhaps TRBD2 as D (5 bases). The CDR3 loop spans 14 amino acids. Germline V CDR1 and CDR2: MNHEY, SVGAGI. V shed 7 bases and J shed 7 bases, with 20 bases lying between them. The CDR3 DNA is TGTGCCAGCACCAACGGGAATCTCATGGGGGAGCAGTACTTC. It specifies CASTNGNLMGEQYF.

The chain is built from TRBV29-1 and TRBJ2-2; D not certain. Germline CDR1 reads SQVTM; CDR2 reads ANQGSEA. V was trimmed by 4 bases and J by 0 bases, leaving 9 bases between them. The CDR3 loop spans 14 amino acids. CDR3 in amino acids: CSVGTEANTGELFF. The CDR3, as DNA: TGCAGCGTTGGTACAGAAGCGAACACCGGGGAGCTGTTTTTT.

The chain has TRBV2 and TRBJ1-2, with D tentatively TRBD1 (5 bases). CDR1 and CDR2 (germline): SNHLY, FYNNEI. The CDR3 loop spans 13 amino acids. V gave up 8 bases and J gave up 8 bases, with 18 bases separating them. CDR3 sequence: CASEETQAVGYTF. The CDR3, as DNA: TGTGCCAGCGAGGAAACACAGGCGGTAGGCTACACCTTC.

As to this clone: An end of the junction differs from the germline gene, which may be a read error. The gene calls are TRBV11-2 and TRBJ2-1; 14 bases fit TRBD2. The CDR3 runs to 16 residues. Per germline, CDR1 SGHAT and CDR2 FQNNGV. The CDR3 sequence: CASSLPGTSGGVSRVF. The DNA of the CDR3 is TGTGCCAGCAGCCTACCTGGGACTAGCGGGGGTGTTAGTCGGGTCTTC.

The chain recombines TRBV3-1 (or the pseudogene TRBV3-2) with TRBJ1-1; D perhaps matches TRBD1 (5 bases). The V end lost 1 base, the J end lost 7 bases, and 13 bases lay between the germline ends. Germline V gene lookup returns CDR1 LGHDT and CDR2 YNNKEL (reference sequence). The CDR3 sequence is 14 residues long. The CDR3: CASSQAGEGSEAFF. The DNA of the CDR3 is TGTGCCAGCAGCCAAGCGGGGGAAGGGAGTGAAGCTTTCTTT.

CDR3 sequence reads: CASSESGTVEGKLFF. The CDR3 DNA is TGTGCCAGCAGTGAATCCGGGACAGTGGAAGGAAAACTGTTTTTT. The chain couples TRBV25-1 to TRBJ1-4; 7 nucleotides match TRBD1. In germline, CDR1 is MGHDK, CDR2 SYGVNS. Trimming removed 1 base from V and 10 bases from J; junction bases left unmatched: 9. This CDR3 contains 15 residues.

This clone appeared a single time. The rearrangement links TRBV19 to TRBJ1-5; a possible D gene is TRBD1 (5 bases). Trimming removed 2 bases at V and 0 bases at J, with 8 bases between. This CDR3 spans 15 amino acids. The germline V gene has CDR1 LNHDA and CDR2 SQIVND (reference sequence). The CDR3 loop reads CASSIYRNSNQPQHF. The CDR3 DNA reads as TGTGCCAGTAGTATATACAGGAATAGCAATCAGCCCCAGCATTTT.

The chain carries TRBV24-1 and TRBJ2-6; no clear D gene. The CDR3 spans 15 residues. Germline V gene data show CDR1 as KGHDR and CDR2 as SFDVKD. Trimming removed 1 base from V and 2 bases from J, with 5 bases in between. The DNA for the CDR3 is TGTGCCACCAGTGATTTTGGAGCTGGGGCCAACGTCCTGACTTTC. This translates into CATSDFGAGANVLTF.